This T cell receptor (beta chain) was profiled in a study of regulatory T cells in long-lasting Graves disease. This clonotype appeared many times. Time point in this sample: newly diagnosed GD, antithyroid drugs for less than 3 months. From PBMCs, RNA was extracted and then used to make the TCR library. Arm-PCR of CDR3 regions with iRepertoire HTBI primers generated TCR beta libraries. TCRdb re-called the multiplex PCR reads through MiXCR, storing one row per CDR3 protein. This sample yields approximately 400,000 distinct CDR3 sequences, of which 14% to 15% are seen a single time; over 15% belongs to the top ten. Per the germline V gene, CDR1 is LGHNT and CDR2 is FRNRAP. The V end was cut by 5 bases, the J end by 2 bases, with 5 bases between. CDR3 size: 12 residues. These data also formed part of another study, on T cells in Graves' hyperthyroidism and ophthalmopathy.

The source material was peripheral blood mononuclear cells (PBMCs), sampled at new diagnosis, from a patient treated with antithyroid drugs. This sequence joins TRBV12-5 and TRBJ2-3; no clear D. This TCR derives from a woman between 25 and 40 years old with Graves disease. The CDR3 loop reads CASGPTTDTQYF. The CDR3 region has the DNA TGTGCTAGTGGTCCCACCACAGATACGCAGTATTTT.